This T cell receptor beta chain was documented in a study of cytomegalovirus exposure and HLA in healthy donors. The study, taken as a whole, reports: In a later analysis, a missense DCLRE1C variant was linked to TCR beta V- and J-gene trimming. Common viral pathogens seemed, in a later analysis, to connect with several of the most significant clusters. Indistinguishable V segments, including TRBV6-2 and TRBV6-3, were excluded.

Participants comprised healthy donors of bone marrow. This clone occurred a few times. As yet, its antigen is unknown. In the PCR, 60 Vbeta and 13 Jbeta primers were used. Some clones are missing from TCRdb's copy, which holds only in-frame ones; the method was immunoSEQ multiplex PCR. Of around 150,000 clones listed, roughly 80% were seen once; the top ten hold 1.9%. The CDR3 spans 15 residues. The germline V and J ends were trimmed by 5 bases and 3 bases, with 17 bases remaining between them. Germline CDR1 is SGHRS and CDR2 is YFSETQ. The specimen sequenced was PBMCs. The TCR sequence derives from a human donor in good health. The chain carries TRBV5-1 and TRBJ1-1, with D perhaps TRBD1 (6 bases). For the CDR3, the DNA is TGCGCCAGCAGGACAGGTCCGGGTTATGACACTGAAGCTTTCTTT. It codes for CASRTGPGYDTEAFF.